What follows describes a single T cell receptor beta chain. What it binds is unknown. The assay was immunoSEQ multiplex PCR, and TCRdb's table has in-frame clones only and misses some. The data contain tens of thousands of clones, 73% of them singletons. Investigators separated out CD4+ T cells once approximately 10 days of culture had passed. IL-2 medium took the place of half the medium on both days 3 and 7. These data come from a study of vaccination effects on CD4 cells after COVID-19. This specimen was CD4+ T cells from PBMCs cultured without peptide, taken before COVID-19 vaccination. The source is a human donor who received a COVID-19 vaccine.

This CDR3 is CAWSYPGDTGGEKLFF. CDR3 coding DNA: TGTGCCTGGAGTTATCCTGGGGACACGGGGGGAGAAAAACTGTTTTTT. The chain couples TRBV30 to TRBJ1-4, with a weak D call TRBD1 (6 bases). The V gene's germline CDR1 is GTSNPN and CDR2 SVGIG (reference sequence). Trimming left V 2 bases short and J 8 bases short, with 21 bases between. This CDR3 has 16 amino acids.